The T cell receptor beta chain described here comes from a study of T cells in Graves' hyperthyroidism and ophthalmopathy. As for the study in general: The blood sample was taken at first diagnosis, before treatment began.

Isolation of PBMCs was performed on 8.5 to 10 ml fresh peripheral blood. The CDR3 regions of TCR beta were amplified from RNA transcripts. A first-round RT-PCR of the TCR CDR3 used the HTBI primer set. Each CDR3 protein is one row after TCRdb ran MiXCR on the multiplex PCR reads. This repertoire shows about 560,000 distinct CDR3 sequences, approximately 15% found once; its top ten account for around a sixth. This CDR3 has 19 residues. Germline CDR1 is MNHNS and CDR2 is SASEGT. Losses at the gene ends were 5 bases for V and 0 bases for J; bases not matched to a gene: 11. This receptor was obtained from a young woman with Graves' hyperthyroidism. The J gene is TRBJ2-1, the V gene TRBV6-1; 12 positions agree with TRBD2. Sample: blood. In DNA form, the CDR3 reads TGTGCCAGCAGTAAGCTAGCGGGAGGGCCAGAGAGCTCCTACAATGAGCAGTTCTTC. Amino acid sequence: CASSKLAGGPESSYNEQFF.